A selection of T cell receptor beta chains follows, all from one sample in a study of blood T cell repertoires in COVID-19. Sequenced by immunoSEQ multiplex PCR; TCRdb stores in-frame clones only, minus some. Of approximately 52,000 clones detected, approximately 89% appear once; the ten largest clones hold about 5.3%. The source material was peripheral blood. The receptors originated from a man aged 55 to 70 with active COVID-19. CDR3s include the opening cysteine and the closing phenylalanine or tryptophan. A D gene is named only where the DNA matches it firmly. Clone sizes are given selectively: once, few, many, or a class where the clone is expanded.

J | V | size | D | CDR3 | DNA
TRBJ1-2 | TRBV9 | . | . | CASSVGWTAQGGYTF | TGTGCCAGCAGCGTAGGTTGGACAGCCCAAGGGGGCTACACCTTC
TRBJ1-1 | TRBV20-1 | . | TRBD1 | CSTDRVVGAFF | TGCAGTACAGACAGGGTCGTGGGCGCTTTCTTT
TRBJ2-7 | TRBV3-1/TRBV3-2 | . | . | CASSLLATYEQYF | TGTGCCAGCAGCCTACTAGCTACCTACGAGCAGTACTTC
TRBJ2-7 | TRBV30 | . | . | CAWSPGYEQYF | TGTGCCTGGAGCCCGGGCTACGAGCAGTACTTC
TRBJ1-2 | TRBV16 | once | . | CASSQVPRDYGYTF | TGTGCCAGCAGCCAAGTACCCAGGGACTATGGCTACACCTTC
TRBJ1-1 | TRBV5-1 | . | . | CASSSMRTGNTEAFF | TGCGCCAGCAGCTCAATGCGAACCGGGAACACTGAAGCTTTCTTT
TRBJ1-5 | TRBV27 | . | . | CASTDGRGLGQPQHF | TGTGCCAGCACCGACGGTAGGGGGTTGGGTCAGCCCCAGCATTTT
TRBJ2-3 | TRBV19 | . | . | CASRPGHSGRTDTQYF | TGTGCCAGTAGGCCAGGCCACAGCGGGCGTACAGATACGCAGTATTTT
TRBJ2-7 | TRBV20-1 | once | . | CSASLPGVQYEQYF | TGCAGTGCTAGTTTACCAGGGGTTCAGTACGAGCAGTACTTC
TRBJ2-7 | TRBV5-1 | . | . | CASTDGSRASYEQYF | TGCGCCAGCACCGATGGTAGCAGGGCCTCCTACGAGCAGTACTTC
TRBJ1-1 | TRBV2 | . | . | CASSEPKHNTEAFF | TGTGCCAGCAGTGAGCCGAAGCACAACACTGAAGCTTTCTTT
TRBJ2-2 | TRBV24-1 | . | TRBD1 | CATKQGAAGELFF | TGTGCCACCAAACAGGGGGCGGCCGGGGAGCTGTTTTTT
TRBJ1-5 | TRBV27 | . | . | CASSRSNQPQHF | TGTGCCAGCAGCAGAAGCAATCAGCCCCAGCATTTT
TRBJ2-5 | TRBV2 | . | TRBD2 | CASSYTSGQGGTQYF | TGTGCCAGCAGTTACACTAGCGGGCAGGGGGGGACCCAGTACTTC
TRBJ2-1 | TRBV14 | few | TRBD1 | CASSHRDRGNEQFF | TGTGCCAGCAGCCACCGGGACAGGGGCAATGAGCAGTTCTTC
TRBJ2-1 | TRBV4-3 | . | TRBD2 | CASSQEVGLAGIYEQFF | TGCGCCAGCAGCCAAGAAGTTGGACTAGCGGGAATATATGAGCAGTTCTTC
TRBJ2-3 | TRBV5-4 | once | TRBD2 | CASSLGTSGPTDTQYF | TGTGCCAGCAGCCTCGGGACTAGCGGACCCACAGATACGCAGTATTTT
TRBJ1-3 | TRBV29-1 | . | TRBD1 | CSVADGTAGNTIYF | TGCAGCGTGGCCGACGGGACAGCTGGAAACACCATATATTTT
TRBJ2-3 | TRBV24-1 | . | . | CATSDPLEARDTQYF | TGTGCCACCAGTGATCCCCTGGAGGCTAGAGATACGCAGTATTTT
TRBJ2-1 | TRBV28 | . | TRBD1 | CASSSTGGDGYEQFF | TGTGCCAGCAGTTCAACAGGGGGCGACGGATATGAGCAGTTCTTC
TRBJ2-1 | TRBV7-3 | . | TRBD2 | CASSPLTSGPYNEQFF | TGTGCCAGCAGCCCATTGACTAGCGGGCCCTACAATGAGCAGTTCTTC
TRBJ1-5 | TRBV19 | . | . | CASSITGGRNQPQHF | TGTGCCAGTAGTATAACGGGGGGGAGGAATCAGCCCCAGCATTTT
TRBJ2-7 | TRBV11-2 | . | . | CASSLDVEQYF | TGTGCCAGCAGCTTAGACGTCGAGCAGTACTTC
TRBJ2-7 | TRBV9 | . | . | CASSVGQTGSMQQYF | TGTGCCAGCAGCGTAGGCCAGACGGGGAGTATGCAGCAGTACTTC
TRBJ2-7 | TRBV27 | . | TRBD2 | CASGRLRLAGGPSYEQYF | TGTGCCAGCGGCCGGCTGAGGCTGGCGGGAGGGCCCTCCTACGAGCAGTACTTC
TRBJ2-7 | TRBV11-1 | once | TRBD1 | CASSSQGVGDEQYF | TGTGCCAGCAGCTCACAGGGGGTTGGCGACGAGCAGTACTTC
TRBJ2-7 | TRBV28 | . | . | CASSFTVPSYEQYF | TGTGCCAGCAGTTTCACGGTACCCTCCTACGAGCAGTACTTC
TRBJ1-5 | TRBV28 | . | . | CASRKAEVQHF | TGTGCCAGCAGAAAGGCAGAGGTCCAGCATTTT
TRBJ1-3 | TRBV6-5 | . | . | CASSADRSGNTIYF | TGTGCCAGCAGCGCGGACAGATCGGGAAACACCATATATTTT
TRBJ1-2 | TRBV6-5 | . | . | CASSYRVGAAYGYTF | TGTGCCAGCAGTTATAGGGTGGGGGCGGCCTATGGCTACACCTTC
TRBJ2-3 | TRBV11-3 | . | TRBD2 | CASSPGLAGPTDTQYF | TGTGCCAGCAGCCCGGGACTAGCGGGACCCACAGATACGCAGTATTTT
TRBJ2-4 | TRBV18 | once | . | CASSSSGGAKNIQYF | TGTGCCAGCTCCTCTTCCGGGGGTGCCAAAAACATTCAGTACTTC
TRBJ1-1 | TRBV28 | . | TRBD1 | CASSQTGRKAEAFF | TGTGCCAGCAGCCAGACAGGGAGAAAAGCAGAAGCTTTCTTT